Sequencing of this T cell receptor beta chain was carried out in a study of cytomegalovirus exposure and HLA in healthy donors. Overall study findings and caveats: Certain sequence variants were highly shared and formed a cluster, and this cluster was likely a sequencing artifact. In an earlier analysis, most TCR beta V segments were productive about 87% or about 30% of the time.

The PCR was carried out with 60 Vbeta primers and 13 Jbeta primers. TCRdb's copy holds only in-frame clones and misses some; the assay was immunoSEQ multiplex PCR. The profile covers about 170,000 clones, with around 80% appearing a single time and 4.5% taken by the ten largest. Notes on this clone: Its antigen remains unknown.

The CDR3 loop spans 12 amino acids. Trimming shortened V by 5 bases and J by 8 bases, and 12 bases separated the two germline ends. Looked up from germline, CDR1 is MNHEY and CDR2 is SVGAGI. This rearrangement joins TRBV6-5 to TRBJ1-2; weak D call: TRBD1 (5 bases). The sample consisted of PBMCs. The TCR was taken from a woman between 50 and 59 years old in good health and CMV-seropositive. CDR3 nucleotides: TGTGCCAGCAGTCGCGGGACGGACGGCTACACCTTC. Residues: CASSRGTDGYTF.